A single sample gave rise to the 5 T cell receptor beta chains below, sequenced in a study of T cells in Graves' hyperthyroidism and ophthalmopathy. The source material, RNA transcripts, was used to amplify TCR beta CDR3 regions. Using the HTBI primer set, a first-round RT-PCR was run on the TCR CDR3. TCRdb reprocessed the multiplex PCR reads via MiXCR and lists one record per CDR3 protein. This table has about 740,000 distinct CDR3 sequences, about 15% appearing once. Sequences were obtained from blood. The receptors here all came from a woman aged 18-29 years with Graves' hyperthyroidism.

The table lists this clonotype with a few counts. The chain recombines TRBV15 with TRBJ1-5; D not resolved. The V and J ends lost 0 bases and 10 bases respectively, with 16 bases between them. Germline CDR1 LNHNV, CDR2 YYDKDF (reference sequence). The CDR3 sequence is 15 residues long. The CDR3 DNA is TGTGCCACCAGCAGAGATTCGTTTTTGTCCGGTCCCCAGCATTTT. Translation gives CATSRDSFLSGPQHF.

In its sample, this clonotype was seen a few times. The chain recombines TRBV6-2 or TRBV6-3 with TRBJ1-5; D remains ambiguous. Germline V gene lookup returns CDR1 MNHEY and CDR2 SVGEGT. The V end was cut by 6 bases, the J end by 3 bases, with 12 bases between. This CDR3 contains 14 residues. For the CDR3, the DNA is TGTGCCAGCAGACTTCCGGGTCTCAATCAGCCCCAGCATTTT. It encodes CASRLPGLNQPQHF.

The chain joins TRBV20-1 to TRBJ1-6; 7 bases fit TRBD1. V lost 3 bases, J lost 9 bases, and 8 bases stayed unmatched. This CDR3 spans 14 amino acids. Per the germline V gene, CDR1 is DFQATT and CDR2 is SNEGSKA (reference sequence). The CDR3 here is CSASPGTDTSPLHF. The CDR3 nucleotides read TGCAGTGCTAGCCCCGGGACAGACACTTCACCCCTCCACTTT.

This clonotype was counted ten times or more. This rearrangement joins TRBV20-1 to TRBJ1-5; D unclear. This CDR3 has 13 amino acids. V lost 6 bases and J lost 3, with 12 bases in between. Per germline, CDR1 DFQATT and CDR2 SNEGSKA (reference sequence). The CDR3 nucleotides are TGCAGTGCCCCTGCAGGTTCCAATCAGCCCCAGCATTTT. Its translation is CSAPAGSNQPQHF.

V is TRBV29-1 and J is TRBJ2-1; tentatively, D is TRBD1 (5 bases). The germline CDR1 and CDR2 sequences are SQVTM and ANQGSEA. The CDR3 has 19 residues. Trimming shortened V by 7 bases and J by 5 bases, and 33 bases separated the two germline ends. In nucleotides, the CDR3 is TGCAGCGGAGCTGGTAACAGGAGAGTCCCGGGCCGCTTCGACAATGAGCAGTTCTTC. This gives the protein CSGAGNRRVPGRFDNEQFF.